This entry describes one T cell receptor (beta chain). The table came from immunoSEQ multiplex PCR; TCRdb's copy has only in-frame clones and leaves some out. The data show around 330,000 clones, with about 91% seen just once and over 9% held by the top ten. This record belongs to a study of blood T cell repertoires in COVID-19. Cohort 3 donors counted as recovered after two negative PCRs, clearance, or resolved symptoms. In germline, CDR1 is SGHNT, CDR2 YYREEE (reference sequence). Losses at the gene ends were 4 bases for V and 6 bases for J; bases not matched to a gene: 14. This CDR3 comprises 16 residues.

Source material: PBMCs or T cells enriched from blood (not recorded which). This TCR was recovered from a woman in her forties who had recovered from COVID-19. V and J are TRBV5-4 and TRBJ2-3; TRBD2 aligns across 7 bases. The CDR3 protein is CASSRALAAPVDTQYF. The CDR3 DNA follows: TGTGCCAGCAGCCGAGCCCTAGCGGCGCCGGTCGATACGCAGTATTTT.